The table lists the clone carrying this TCR beta chain with a count of one. The record originates from a study of control samples from healthy donors and cancer patients. TCRdb's copy holds only in-frame clones and misses some; the assay was immunoSEQ multiplex PCR. The sample yields about 150,000 clones, roughly 93% seen once. CDR1 and CDR2 (germline): GTSNPN, SVGIG (reference sequence). The germline V and J ends were trimmed by 5 bases and 1 base, with 14 bases remaining between them. The length of the CDR3 is 15 residues. This TCR derives from a man aged 50-60 years in good health. The chain employs TRBV30 and TRBJ2-2; no definite D call. Sequenced sample: blood. Here the CDR3 reads CAWSTEFKNTGELFF. CDR3 sequence (DNA): TGTGCCTGGTCGACGGAGTTTAAGAACACCGGGGAGCTGTTTTTT. The complete variable domain, with remaining parts taken from reference TRBV30 and TRBJ2-2, reads SQTIHQWPATLVQPVGSPLSLECTVEGTSNPNLYWYRQAAGRGLQLLFYSVGIGQISSEVPQNLSASRPQDRQFILSSKKLLLSDSGFYLCAWSTEFKNTGELFFGEGSRLTVL.